Presented here are 17 T cell receptor beta chains from one specimen sequenced in a study of OX40 agonist ivuxolimab in advanced cancers. TCRdb keeps only in-frame clones here, not all; method: immunoSEQ multiplex PCR. Here the sample spans about 41,000 clones, over 80% being singletons. Sample: CD4+ or CD8+ T cells sorted from blood, taken in a trial of the OX40 agonist ivuxolimab. These receptors were taken from an adult with an advanced solid tumor such as melanoma, head and neck, liver or kidney cancer.

The CDR3: CASSLVNRGGHNEQFF. For the CDR3, the DNA is TGTGCCAGCAGCTTGGTAAATAGGGGGGGCCACAATGAGCAGTTCTTC. This chain links TRBV5-6 with TRBJ2-1; D perhaps matches TRBD2 (7 bases). V was pared by 0 bases and J by 5 bases, with 15 bases between. The germline CDR1 and CDR2 sequences are SGHDT and YYEEEE. This CDR3 contains 16 residues.

V gene TRBV6-5 combines with J gene TRBJ1-1, with a tentative D call TRBD1 (5 bases). The CDR3 consists of 14 residues. V was shortened by 6 bases and J by 5 bases, with 16 bases between the two germline ends. Germline CDR1 reads MNHEY; CDR2 reads SVGAGI. CDR3 region: CASSRVGVGTEAFF. The CDR3 DNA is TGTGCCAGCAGCCGGGTAGGGGTGGGGACTGAAGCTTTCTTT.

This sequence joins TRBV28 and TRBJ1-5; D is unresolved. In germline, CDR1 is MDHEN, CDR2 SYDVKM. CDR3 size: 15 residues. V lost 2 bases and J 4 bases, leaving 12 bases between the germline ends. The CDR3 bases are TGTGCCAGCAGTTTAATTGGAGGTGGAAATCAGCCCCAGCATTTT. Amino acid sequence: CASSLIGGGNQPQHF.

The chain recombines TRBV11-2 with TRBJ2-1; TRBD1 is a possible D gene (6 bases). Germline-derived CDR1 and CDR2 are SGHAT and FQNNGV. V lost 3 bases and J 3 bases, leaving 15 bases between the germline ends. The CDR3 length is 16 residues. The CDR3 region is CASSLQGSHLYNEQFF. CDR3 nucleotides: TGTGCCAGCAGCTTGCAGGGGTCACATCTCTACAATGAGCAGTTCTTC.

The rearrangement links TRBV2 to TRBJ2-5; TRBD1 matches at 7 bases. V lost 10 bases and J lost 4; bases outside the gene matches: 15. From germline, CDR1 is SNHLY and CDR2 FYNNEI. The CDR3 has 15 amino acids. CDR3 DNA: TGTGCCACCGCACTTACTAATACAGGGGCAGAGACCCAGTACTTC. Protein: CATALTNTGAETQYF.

The rearrangement uses TRBV5-6 and TRBJ2-7; 7 positions agree with TRBD2. This CDR3 comprises 15 residues. CDR1 is SGHDT, CDR2 YYEEEE, per germline. Trimming took 4 bases from V and 3 from J; bases not matched to a gene: 10. The CDR3 coding sequence is TGTGCCAGCAGCCCCGGGAGCGGGGAGCTCTACGAGCAGTACTTC. This sequence encodes CASSPGSGELYEQYF.

The chain has TRBV29-1 and TRBJ2-2; D not certain. Per the germline V gene, CDR1 is SQVTM and CDR2 is ANQGSEA. The CDR3 runs 12 residues. The V end lost 5 bases, the J end lost 3 bases, and 7 bases lay between the germline ends. In nucleotides, the CDR3 is TGCAGCGTTCCCCCTTACACCGGGGAGCTGTTTTTT. Translating it yields CSVPPYTGELFF.

The V and J genes are TRBV5-1 and TRBJ2-5, with 11 bases identical to TRBD2. V shed 0 bases and J 5 bases; nucleotides not matched to a gene: 3. This CDR3 comprises 15 residues. Germline V CDR1 and CDR2: SGHRS, YFSETQ. The CDR3 sequence is CASSLATSGSETQYF. CDR3 DNA: TGCGCCAGCAGCTTGGCTACTAGCGGGAGTGAGACCCAGTACTTC.

This chain uses TRBV27 with TRBJ2-1; 9 bases are a match to TRBD2. V lost 5 bases and J lost 8; bases outside the gene matches: 10. The CDR3 spans 15 residues. The germline CDR1 and CDR2 sequences are MNHEY and SMNVEV (reference sequence). The CDR3 sequence: CASSLFSGRSHEQFF. As DNA, the CDR3 is TGTGCCAGCAGTCTGTTTAGCGGGAGAAGCCATGAGCAGTTCTTC.

The chain links TRBV7-2 to TRBJ2-7; no clear D gene. V shed 3 bases and J shed 2 bases, with 8 bases lying between them. The CDR3 extends over 13 amino acids. CDR1 SGHTA and CDR2 FQGNSA come from the germline V gene. CDR3 DNA: TGTGCCAGCAGCTTCGGCGGTCCCTACGAGCAGTACTTC. Residues: CASSFGGPYEQYF.

The chain has TRBV19 and TRBJ1-3, with 10 bases matching TRBD1. V was pared by 10 bases and J by 5 bases, with 5 bases of the junction left unmatched. The V gene's germline CDR1 is LNHDA and CDR2 SQIVND (reference sequence). CDR3 length: 13 residues. In nucleotides, the CDR3 is TGTGCCACCAGACAGGGGGCGAGAAACACCATATATTTT. It yields the protein CATRQGARNTIYF.

CDR3 in amino acids: CASSLGYGGNTIYF. The DNA for the CDR3 is TGTGCCAGCAGTTTAGGGTATGGTGGAAACACCATATATTTT. The V gene is TRBV27, the J gene TRBJ1-3; D uncertain. The CDR3 is 14 residues long. V lost 2 bases, J lost 3 bases, and 8 bases lay in between. Germline V CDR1 and CDR2: MNHEY, SMNVEV (reference sequence).

This rearrangement joins TRBV11-3 to TRBJ1-2; 9 bases map to TRBD1. V lost 3 bases to trimming and J lost 8 bases; unmatched junction nucleotides: 10. In germline, CDR1 is SGHNT, CDR2 YENEEA. This CDR3 has 15 amino acids. The CDR3 reads CASSFASTGGYGYTF. The DNA of the CDR3 is TGTGCCAGCAGCTTTGCTTCAACAGGGGGCTACGGCTACACCTTC.

V usage is TRBV9 and J usage is TRBJ1-1, with D maybe TRBD1 (6 bases). Germline V lookup: CDR1 SGDLS, CDR2 YYNGEE. V lost 0 bases to trimming and J lost 5 bases, with 11 bases between them. CDR3 length: 14 amino acids. CDR3 amino acids: CASSVEGGWTEAFF. The CDR3 DNA is TGTGCCAGCAGCGTAGAGGGGGGCTGGACTGAAGCTTTCTTT.

This clone was found a few times. The chain is built from TRBV6-1 and TRBJ2-5, with 9 bases aligning to TRBD1. The junction had 9 bases not matched to a gene; V was cut back by 6 bases and J by 4 bases. This CDR3 has 15 residues. Germline values: CDR1 MNHNS, CDR2 SASEGT. CDR3 in amino acids: CASREQGANLETQYF. Here the CDR3 DNA reads TGTGCCAGCAGGGAACAGGGGGCGAACCTAGAGACCCAGTACTTC.

The chain uses TRBV5-4 and TRBJ1-2, with D unresolved. Trimming removed 1 base from V and 8 bases from J, with 6 bases in between. This CDR3 is 11 amino acids long. The germline V gene has CDR1 SGHNT and CDR2 YYREEE (reference sequence). The CDR3 DNA is TGTGCCAGCAGCTTGAGGGAAGGCTACACCTTC. As protein: CASSLREGYTF.

The chain has TRBV5-1 and TRBJ1-4; perhaps TRBD1 as D (6 bases). Per the germline V gene, CDR1 is SGHRS and CDR2 is YFSETQ. Trimming took 4 bases from V and 8 from J, leaving 18 bases between them. This CDR3 is built from 15 residues. The CDR3 loop reads CASSPGDGYLEKLFF. The CDR3 DNA follows: TGCGCCAGCAGCCCAGGGGACGGATATCTCGAAAAACTGTTTTTT.